One T cell receptor (beta chain) is described in this entry. These data originate in a study of OX40 agonist ivuxolimab in advanced cancers. Background on the study: An agonistic human IgG2 monoclonal antibody against OX40 (CD134) was given. Subjects had a mean age of roughly 57 years, with a range of about 23 to 79; around 80% were male.

Per germline, CDR1 SGHAT and CDR2 FQNNGV. The CDR3 is made up of 15 amino acids. The V end lost 5 bases, the J end lost 0 bases, and 13 bases lay between the germline ends. TCRdb's table, derived via immunoSEQ multiplex PCR, lists solely in-frame clones and lacks some. The table includes about 57,000 clones, about nine tenths detected once. The receptor comes from an adult with an advanced solid tumor such as melanoma, head and neck, liver or kidney cancer. V is TRBV11-2 and J is TRBJ1-2, with TRBD1 as a possible D gene (5 bases). The sequencing here drew on CD4+ or CD8+ T cells sorted from blood, taken in a trial of the OX40 agonist ivuxolimab. The CDR3 nucleotides read TGTGCCAGCAGCGGGCTCAGGGACCCTAACTATGGCTACACCTTC. Amino acids: CASSGLRDPNYGYTF.